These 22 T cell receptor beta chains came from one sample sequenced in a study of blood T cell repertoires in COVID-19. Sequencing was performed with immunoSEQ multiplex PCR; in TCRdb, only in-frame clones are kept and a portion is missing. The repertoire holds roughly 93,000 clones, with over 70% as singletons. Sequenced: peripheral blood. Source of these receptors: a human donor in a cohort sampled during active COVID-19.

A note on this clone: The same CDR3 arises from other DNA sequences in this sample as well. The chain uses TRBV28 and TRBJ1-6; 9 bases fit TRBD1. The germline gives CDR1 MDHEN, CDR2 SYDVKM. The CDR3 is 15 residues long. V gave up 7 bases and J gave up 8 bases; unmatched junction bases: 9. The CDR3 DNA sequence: TGTGCCAGCACCCCCCGGGGACAGGGACATTCACCCCTCCACTTT. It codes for CASTPRGQGHSPLHF.

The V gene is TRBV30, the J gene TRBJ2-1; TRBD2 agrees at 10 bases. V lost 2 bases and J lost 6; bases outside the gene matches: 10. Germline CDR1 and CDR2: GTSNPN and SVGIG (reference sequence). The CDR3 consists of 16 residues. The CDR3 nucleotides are TGTGCCTGGAGTCCCTCCCGGACTAGCGGATTCAATGAGCAGTTCTTC. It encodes CAWSPSRTSGFNEQFF.

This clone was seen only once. CDR3 DNA sequence: TGTGCCAGCAGTCCGACAGTTCCTAACTATGGCTACACCTTC. This gives the protein CASSPTVPNYGYTF. The chain has TRBV27 and TRBJ1-2; possible D gene TRBD1, 5 bases. The CDR3 totals 14 residues. The V and J ends lost 5 bases and 0 bases respectively, with 10 bases between them. Germline CDR1 reads MNHEY; CDR2 reads SMNVEV (reference sequence).

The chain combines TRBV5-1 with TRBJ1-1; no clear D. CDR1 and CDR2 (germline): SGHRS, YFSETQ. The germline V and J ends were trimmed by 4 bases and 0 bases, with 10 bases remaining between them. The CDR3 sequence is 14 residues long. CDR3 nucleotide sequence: TGCGCCAGCAGCGGAACAGTACTGAACACTGAAGCTTTCTTT. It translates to CASSGTVLNTEAFF.

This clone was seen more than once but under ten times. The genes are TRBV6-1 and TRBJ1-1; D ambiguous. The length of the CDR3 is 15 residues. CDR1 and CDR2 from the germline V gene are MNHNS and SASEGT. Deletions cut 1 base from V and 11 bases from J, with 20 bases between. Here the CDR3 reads CASSEGRFRGLGAFF. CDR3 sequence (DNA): TGTGCCAGCAGTGAAGGACGGTTCCGAGGCCTCGGGGCTTTCTTT.

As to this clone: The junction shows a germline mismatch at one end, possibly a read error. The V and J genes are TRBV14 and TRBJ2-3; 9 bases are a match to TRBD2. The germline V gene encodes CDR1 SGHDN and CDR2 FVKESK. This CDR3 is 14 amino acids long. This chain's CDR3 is CASRQAGGPDTQYF. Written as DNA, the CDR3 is TGTGCCAGCCGCCAGGCGGGAGGGCCCGATACGCAGTATTTT.

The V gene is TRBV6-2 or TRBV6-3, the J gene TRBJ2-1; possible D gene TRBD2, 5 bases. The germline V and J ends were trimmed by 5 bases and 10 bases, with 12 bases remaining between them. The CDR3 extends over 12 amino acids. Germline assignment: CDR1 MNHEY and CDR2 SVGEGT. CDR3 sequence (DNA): TGTGCCAGCAGTGATAGCGCTTGGGAGCAGTTCTTC. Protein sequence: CASSDSAWEQFF.

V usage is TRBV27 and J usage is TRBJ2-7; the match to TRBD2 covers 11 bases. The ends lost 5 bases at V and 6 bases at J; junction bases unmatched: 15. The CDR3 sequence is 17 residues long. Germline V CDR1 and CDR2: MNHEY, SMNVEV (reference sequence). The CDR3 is CASSPLESSGGGSEQYF. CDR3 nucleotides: TGTGCCAGCAGTCCTTTAGAGAGTAGCGGGGGGGGGTCCGAGCAGTACTTC.

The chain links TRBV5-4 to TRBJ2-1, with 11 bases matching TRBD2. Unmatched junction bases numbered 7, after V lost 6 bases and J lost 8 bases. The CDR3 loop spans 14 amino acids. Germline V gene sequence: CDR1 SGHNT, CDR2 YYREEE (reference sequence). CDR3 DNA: TGTGCCAGCACCGGGACTAGCGGAAAGGATGAGCAGTTCTTC. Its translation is CASTGTSGKDEQFF. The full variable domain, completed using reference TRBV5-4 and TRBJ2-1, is ETGVTQSPTHLIKTRGQQVTLRCSSQSGHNTVSWYQQALGQGPQFIFQYYREEENGRGNFPPRFSGLQFPNYSSELNVNALELDDSALYLCASTGTSGKDEQFFGPGTRLTVL.

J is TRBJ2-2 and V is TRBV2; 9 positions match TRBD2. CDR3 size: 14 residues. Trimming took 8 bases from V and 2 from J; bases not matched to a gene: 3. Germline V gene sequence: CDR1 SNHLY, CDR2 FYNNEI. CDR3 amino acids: CASLGLANTGELFF. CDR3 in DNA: TGTGCCAGCCTGGGACTAGCCAACACCGGGGAGCTGTTTTTT.

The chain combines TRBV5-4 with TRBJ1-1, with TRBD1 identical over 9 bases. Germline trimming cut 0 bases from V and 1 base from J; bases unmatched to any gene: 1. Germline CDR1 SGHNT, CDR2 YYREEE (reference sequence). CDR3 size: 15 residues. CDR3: CASSLADRGNTEAFF. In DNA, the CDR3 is TGTGCCAGCAGCTTGGCGGACAGGGGGAACACTGAAGCTTTCTTT. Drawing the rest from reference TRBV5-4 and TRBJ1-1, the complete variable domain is ETGVTQSPTHLIKTRGQQVTLRCSSQSGHNTVSWYQQALGQGPQFIFQYYREEENGRGNFPPRFSGLQFPNYSSELNVNALELDDSALYLCASSLADRGNTEAFFGQGTRLTVV.

The CDR3 sequence: CSVGTYHTYSRGRSTDTQYF. CDR3 coding DNA: TGCAGCGTTGGAACGTACCACACCTACTCAAGGGGTCGTAGCACAGATACGCAGTATTTT. The chain couples TRBV29-1 to TRBJ2-3; D possibly corresponds to TRBD1 (5 bases). The CDR3 has 20 residues. With 4 bases removed from V and 0 bases from J, the gap between germline ends came to 29 bases. Germline V gene lookup returns CDR1 SQVTM and CDR2 ANQGSEA.

The CDR3 region is CASSPYSQGQNQPQHF. In DNA, the CDR3 is TGTGCCAGCAGCCCTTACTCCCAGGGGCAAAATCAGCCCCAGCATTTT. This chain links TRBV27 with TRBJ1-5; D might be TRBD1 (6 bases). The CDR3 has 16 amino acids. The V gene's germline CDR1 is MNHEY and CDR2 SMNVEV (reference sequence). V lost 6 bases to trimming and J lost 4 bases, with 19 bases between them.

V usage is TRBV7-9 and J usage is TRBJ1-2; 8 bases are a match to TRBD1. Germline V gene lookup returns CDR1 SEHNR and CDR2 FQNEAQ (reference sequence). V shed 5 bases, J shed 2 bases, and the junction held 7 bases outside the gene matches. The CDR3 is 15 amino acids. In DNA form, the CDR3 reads TGTGCCAGCAGCCCCGACAGGGGAAAGAACTATGGCTACACCTTC. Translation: CASSPDRGKNYGYTF.

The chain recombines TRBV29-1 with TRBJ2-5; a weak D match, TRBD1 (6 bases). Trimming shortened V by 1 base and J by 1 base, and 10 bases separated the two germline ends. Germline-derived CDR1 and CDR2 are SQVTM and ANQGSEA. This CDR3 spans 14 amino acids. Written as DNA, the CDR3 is TGCAGCGTTGAAGCGGCACAGGGCCAAGAGACCCAGTACTTC. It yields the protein CSVEAAQGQETQYF.

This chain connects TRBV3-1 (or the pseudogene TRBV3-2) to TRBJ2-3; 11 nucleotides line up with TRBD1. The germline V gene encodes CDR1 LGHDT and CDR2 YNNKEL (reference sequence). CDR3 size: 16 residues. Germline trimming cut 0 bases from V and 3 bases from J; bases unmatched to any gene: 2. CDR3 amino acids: CASSQEGTGGTDTQYF. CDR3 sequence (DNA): TGTGCCAGCAGCCAAGAGGGGACAGGGGGAACAGATACGCAGTATTTT.

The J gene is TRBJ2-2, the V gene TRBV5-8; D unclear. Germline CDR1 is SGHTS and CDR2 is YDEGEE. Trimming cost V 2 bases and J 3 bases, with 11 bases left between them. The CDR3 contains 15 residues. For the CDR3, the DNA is TGTGCCAGCAGCTTCCTAACGAGGTACACCGGGGAGCTGTTTTTT. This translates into CASSFLTRYTGELFF.

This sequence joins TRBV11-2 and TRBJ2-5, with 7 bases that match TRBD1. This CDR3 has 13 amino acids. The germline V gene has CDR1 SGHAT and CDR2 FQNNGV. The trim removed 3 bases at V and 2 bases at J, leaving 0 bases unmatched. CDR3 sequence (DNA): TGTGCCAGCAGCTTGGGACAGCAAGAGACCCAGTACTTC. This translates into CASSLGQQETQYF.

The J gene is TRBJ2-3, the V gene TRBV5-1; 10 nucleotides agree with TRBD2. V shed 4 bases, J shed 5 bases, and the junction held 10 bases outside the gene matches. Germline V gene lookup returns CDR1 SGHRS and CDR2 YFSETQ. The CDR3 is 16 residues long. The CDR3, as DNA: TGCGCCAGCAGCGCCACCCTAGCGGGAGTCGAAGATACGCAGTATTTT. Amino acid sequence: CASSATLAGVEDTQYF. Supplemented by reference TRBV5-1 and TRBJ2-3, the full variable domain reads KAGVTQTPRYLIKTRGQQVTLSCSPISGHRSVSWYQQTPGQGLQFLFEYFSETQRNKGNFPGRFSGRQFSNSRSEMNVSTLELGDSALYLCASSATLAGVEDTQYFGPGTRLTVL.

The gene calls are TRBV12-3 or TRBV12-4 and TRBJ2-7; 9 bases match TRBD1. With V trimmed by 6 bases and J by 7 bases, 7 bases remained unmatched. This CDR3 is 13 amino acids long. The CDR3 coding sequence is TGTGCCAGCAGCTCCGACAGGGGGAGAGAGCAGTACTTC. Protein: CASSSDRGREQYF.

CDR3 in amino acids: CASSQGLAGATYNEQFF. CDR3 nucleotides: TGCGCCAGCAGCCAAGGCCTGGCGGGGGCGACCTACAATGAGCAGTTCTTC. The chain couples TRBV4-1 to TRBJ2-1; possibly TRBD2 for D (7 bases). The CDR3 is 17 residues long. Germline CDR1 is MGHRA and CDR2 is YSYEKL. Deletions cut 1 base from V and 2 bases from J, with 15 bases between.

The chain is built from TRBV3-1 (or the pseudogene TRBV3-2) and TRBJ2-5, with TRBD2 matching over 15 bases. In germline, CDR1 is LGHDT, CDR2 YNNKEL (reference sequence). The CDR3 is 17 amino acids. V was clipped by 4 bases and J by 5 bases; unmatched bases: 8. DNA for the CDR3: TGTGCCAGCAGCCGCGGACTAGCGGGAGGGGGGCACGAGACCCAGTACTTC. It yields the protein CASSRGLAGGGHETQYF.